These 8 T cell receptor beta chains were sequenced from one sample in a study of molecular identifiers for immune sequencing clone quantification. TCRdb used MiXCR to reprocess the PCR reads, holding one entry per CDR3 protein. Here the sample spans around 470,000 distinct CDR3 sequences, roughly 23% being singletons. The sequenced material came from naive CD8+ T cells from blood, with Jurkat cell RNA spiked in. The sample's subset: FACS-sorted CD8+CD4-CCR7+CD45RA+ naive T cells. The source of these receptors is a human donor in good health. Some libraries in this study had Jurkat cell RNA spiked in.

The rearrangement uses TRBV7-9 and TRBJ2-7; D not resolved. The V and J ends lost 2 bases and 0 bases respectively, with 8 bases between them. The CDR3 runs 14 residues. Per germline, CDR1 SEHNR and CDR2 FQNEAQ (reference sequence). The CDR3 bases are TGTGCCAGCAGCTTAATCGCCAACTCCTACGAGCAGTACTTC. It yields the protein CASSLIANSYEQYF.

This clonotype was found many times. This chain joins TRBV28 and TRBJ1-5, with a weak D call TRBD1 (6 bases). The ends were cut back, 7 bases at V and 0 bases at J, with 10 bases in the middle. Germline V gene data show CDR1 as MDHEN and CDR2 as SYDVKM. The CDR3 runs 14 residues. Here the CDR3 DNA reads TGTGCCAGCAAACCGGGACATAGCAATCAGCCCCAGCATTTT. This translates into CASKPGHSNQPQHF.

This clonotype was seen ten or more times. The chain links TRBV20-1 to TRBJ2-3; 7 nucleotides match TRBD2. With 0 bases clipped from V and 3 bases from J, the junction kept 9 bases outside the gene matches. The germline gives CDR1 DFQATT, CDR2 SNEGSKA (reference sequence). The CDR3 loop spans 16 amino acids. The CDR3 DNA follows: TGCAGTGCTAGAGATCGGGCGGGGGAGTCGACAGATACGCAGTATTTT. Translating it yields CSARDRAGESTDTQYF.

This clonotype was counted ten times or more. This rearrangement joins TRBV4-2 to TRBJ2-7; D is ambiguous. With 0 bases removed from V and 6 bases from J, the gap between germline ends came to 15 bases. CDR3 size: 15 residues. Germline V gene sequence: CDR1 LGHNA, CDR2 YNFKEQ. CDR3 amino acids: CASSQDRSYRSEQYF. The CDR3 DNA sequence: TGTGCCAGCAGCCAAGACCGCTCCTATAGGTCCGAGCAGTACTTC.

This clonotype has only a few counts. At one end the junction does not follow the germline gene, possibly because of a read error. Here the CDR3 reads CASSDTAVLTETFF. CDR3 nucleotides: TGTGCCAGCAGCGATACAGCTGTTCTAACTGAAACTTTCTTT. The chain couples TRBV5-6 to TRBJ1-1; D is unresolved. Germline V gene lookup returns CDR1 SGHDT and CDR2 YYEEEE. There are 14 residues in the CDR3.

This clonotype was observed many times. The DNA for the CDR3 is TGCGCCAGCAGCCAAGACGCTTGGGGGGTTGAGACCCAGTACTTC. Residues: CASSQDAWGVETQYF. The chain has TRBV4-3 and TRBJ2-5, with D possibly matching TRBD2 (6 bases). Germline CDR1 reads LGHNA; CDR2 reads YSLEER. The V and J ends lost 0 bases and 5 bases respectively, with 13 bases between them. CDR3 size: 15 residues.

The chain recombines TRBV7-9 with TRBJ1-2; D not resolved. The CDR3 runs 12 residues. With 4 bases removed from V and 6 bases from J, the gap between germline ends came to 9 bases. Germline V gene lookup returns CDR1 SEHNR and CDR2 FQNEAQ (reference sequence). The CDR3 DNA follows: TGTGCCAGCAGCTATGACGGGGATGGCTACACCTTC. It is translated as CASSYDGDGYTF.

Regarding this clonotype: The germline gene is not matched at one end of the junction; a read error may be the cause. This chain joins TRBV6-5 and TRBJ1-1; a possible D gene is TRBD1 (6 bases). Germline loops: CDR1 MNHEY, CDR2 SVGAGI. The CDR3 totals 13 residues. The CDR3 DNA reads TGTGCCATCAGTTACGAGGGGGGGACTGAAGCTTTCTTT. It specifies CAISYEGGTEAFF.